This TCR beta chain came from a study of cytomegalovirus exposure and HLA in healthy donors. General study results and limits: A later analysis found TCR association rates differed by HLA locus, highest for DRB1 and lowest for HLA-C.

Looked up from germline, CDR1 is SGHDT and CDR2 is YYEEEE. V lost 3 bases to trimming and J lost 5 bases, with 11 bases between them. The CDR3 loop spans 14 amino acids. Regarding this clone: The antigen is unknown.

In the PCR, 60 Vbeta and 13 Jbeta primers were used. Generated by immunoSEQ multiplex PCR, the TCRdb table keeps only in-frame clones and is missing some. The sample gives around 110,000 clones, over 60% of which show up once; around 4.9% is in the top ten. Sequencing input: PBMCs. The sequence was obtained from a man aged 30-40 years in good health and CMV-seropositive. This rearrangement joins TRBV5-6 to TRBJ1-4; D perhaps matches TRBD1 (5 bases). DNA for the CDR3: TGTGCCAGCAGCTCACGGGGGGGAAATGAAAAACTGTTTTTT. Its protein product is CASSSRGGNEKLFF.